These 14 T cell receptor beta chains originate from one sample sequenced in a study of T-cell reconstitution after alpha-beta-depleted transplantation in children. Construction of the TCRbeta library involved unique molecular identifiers. In TCRdb, the PCR reads were re-called with MiXCR into one record per CDR3 protein. Among roughly 300,000 distinct CDR3 sequences listed, 11% were seen once. Sequenced here: peripheral blood, sampled 180 days after TCRalphabeta/CD19-depleted stem cell transplant. The origin of the receptors is a male patient between 2 and 15 years old who had a stem cell transplant for chronic granulomatous disease, so the T cells may come from the graft donor.

This clonotype was picked up many times. The V and J genes are TRBV29-1 and TRBJ2-1, with TRBD1 matching 12 bases. The CDR3 totals 14 residues. After removal of 4 bases from V and 6 bases from J, the junction contained 4 bases not matched to a gene. Germline assignment: CDR1 SQVTM and CDR2 ANQGSEA. CDR3 protein: CSVAGTGGFNEQFF. CDR3 coding DNA: TGCAGCGTTGCCGGGACAGGGGGCTTCAATGAGCAGTTCTTC.

At least ten counts were recorded for this clonotype. The chain recombines TRBV20-1 with TRBJ2-5; tentatively, D is TRBD2 (6 bases). This CDR3 spans 14 amino acids. Per germline, CDR1 DFQATT and CDR2 SNEGSKA (reference sequence). With 2 bases removed from V and 1 base from J, the gap between germline ends came to 11 bases. CDR3 coding DNA: TGCAGTGCTAGACTCGGGACTTTCCAAGAGACCCAGTACTTC. It specifies CSARLGTFQETQYF.

In this sample, this clonotype turned up many times. The chain is built from TRBV20-1 and TRBJ2-4, with 13 bases aligning to TRBD2. This CDR3 region has 17 residues. J gave up 6 bases and V 0 bases, and 8 bases lay outside the gene matches. Germline V gene lookup returns CDR1 DFQATT and CDR2 SNEGSKA (reference sequence). For the CDR3, the DNA is TGCAGTGCTAGAGATCTAATGACTAGCGGGGGGAGAAACATTCAGTACTTC. Translation gives CSARDLMTSGGRNIQYF.

This clonotype occurred many times. The chain recombines TRBV7-2 with TRBJ2-4, with a possible D match to TRBD2 (5 bases). The germline V and J ends were trimmed by 5 bases and 2 bases, with 13 bases remaining between them. CDR3 length: 15 residues. The germline V gene has CDR1 SGHTA and CDR2 FQGNSA. The CDR3 protein is CASSLEEWSKNIQYF. CDR3 coding DNA: TGTGCCAGCAGCCTGGAGGAGTGGTCCAAAAACATTCAGTACTTC.

This clonotype was seen ten or more times. The CDR3 region has the DNA TGCGCCAGCAGCTTGGTTTTGGGACCGAATGAAAAACTGTTTTTT. Translation gives CASSLVLGPNEKLFF. The chain uses TRBV5-1 and TRBJ1-4; tentatively, D is TRBD1 (5 bases). Trimming took 0 bases from V and 5 from J, leaving 11 bases between them. The CDR3 contains 15 residues. The germline V gene has CDR1 SGHRS and CDR2 YFSETQ.

This clonotype was recorded once. This could be a read error, since a much larger clone is one nucleotide away. The chain joins TRBV5-1 to TRBJ2-1; weak D call: TRBD2 (6 bases). This CDR3 contains 15 residues. Germline CDR1 SGHRS, CDR2 YFSETQ. CDR3 region: CASSDSGTRHNVQFF. In DNA form, the CDR3 reads TGCGCCAGCAGCGATTCCGGGACTCGCCACAATGTGCAGTTCTTC.

At least ten counts were recorded for this clonotype. The V call is TRBV5-1, the J call TRBJ2-2; D possibly matches TRBD1 or TRBD2 (5 bases each). Germline assignment: CDR1 SGHRS and CDR2 YFSETQ. The CDR3 spans 15 residues. Trimming removed 6 bases from V and 5 bases from J, with 17 bases in between. DNA for the CDR3: TGCGCCAGCAAGACCGGGACGGCGAGGACCGGGGAGCTGTTTTTT. Amino acids: CASKTGTARTGELFF.

The sample holds many counts of this clonotype. The chain combines TRBV5-1 with TRBJ2-1; D is uncertain. The CDR3 covers 15 residues. The germline V and J ends were trimmed by 2 bases and 4 bases, with 13 bases remaining between them. Germline V lookup: CDR1 SGHRS, CDR2 YFSETQ. CDR3 sequence (DNA): TGCGCCAGCAGCTTCCCCTTGACTGAATACAATGAGCAGTTCTTC. Protein product: CASSFPLTEYNEQFF.

The sample holds many counts of this clonotype. The DNA of the CDR3 is TGCGCCAGCAGCTTGGAGCCGGGGGCCACCTACGAGCAGTACTTC. Encoded protein: CASSLEPGATYEQYF. The chain links TRBV5-1 to TRBJ2-7; D could derive from TRBD1 or TRBD2 (6 bases each). V was pared by 0 bases and J by 2 bases, with 12 bases between. Germline V gene lookup returns CDR1 SGHRS and CDR2 YFSETQ. CDR3 length equals 15 residues. Supplemented by reference TRBV5-1 and TRBJ2-7, the full variable domain reads KAGVTQTPRYLIKTRGQQVTLSCSPISGHRSVSWYQQTPGQGLQFLFEYFSETQRNKGNFPGRFSGRQFSNSRSEMNVSTLELGDSALYLCASSLEPGATYEQYFGPGTRLTVT.

Comments on this clonotype: A much larger clone differs by one base, so this may be a read error. This rearrangement joins TRBV12-3 or TRBV12-4 to TRBJ2-2, with a possible D match to TRBD1 (5 bases). The V gene lost 5 bases and the J gene lost 5 bases, with 12 bases spanning the gap. The CDR3 is made up of 14 amino acids. DNA of the CDR3: TGTGCCAGCAGTGGCAGGGCCGGAACCGGGGAGCTGTTTTTT. It is translated as CASSGRAGTGELFF.

This clonotype was picked up many times. The chain combines TRBV2 with TRBJ2-7; 7 bases agree with TRBD2. This CDR3 has 14 residues. Germline trimming cut 2 bases from V and 2 bases from J; bases unmatched to any gene: 3. The germline gives CDR1 SNHLY, CDR2 FYNNEI. Here the CDR3 DNA reads TGTGCCAGCAGTGAAAGACTAGCAGCCTACGAGCAGTACTTC. It translates to CASSERLAAYEQYF.

This clonotype was seen ten or more times. The genes are TRBV27 and TRBJ2-2; D uncertain. V was clipped by 4 bases and J by 1 base, with 7 bases between them. The CDR3 consists of 14 residues. CDR1 is MNHEY and CDR2 is SMNVEV in the germline V gene (reference sequence). The CDR3 nucleotides read TGTGCCAGCAGTTGGTCGATGAACACCGGGGAGCTGTTTTTT. This encodes CASSWSMNTGELFF.

This clonotype is termed large (0.1 to 1%). The chain uses TRBV27 and TRBJ2-1; D is unclear. CDR3 length: 11 residues. Trimming stripped 1 base from V and 5 bases from J, with 0 bases between. The V gene's germline CDR1 is MNHEY and CDR2 SMNVEV (reference sequence). This chain's CDR3 is CASSLYNEQFF. As DNA, the CDR3 is TGTGCCAGCAGTTTATACAATGAGCAGTTCTTC.

This clonotype occurred a few times. The chain couples TRBV19 to TRBJ2-1; 8 nucleotides line up with TRBD2. Germline V CDR1 and CDR2: LNHDA, SQIVND (reference sequence). The CDR3 runs to 15 residues. Germline trimming cut 3 bases from V and 7 bases from J; bases unmatched to any gene: 8. The CDR3 DNA sequence: TGTGCCAGTAGTATCCCCAGCGGGAGTCGGAATGAGCAGTTCTTC. The encoded protein is CASSIPSGSRNEQFF.